These 25 T cell receptor beta chains originate from one sample sequenced in a study of shared clonotypes between healthy human individuals. Sequencing was performed with immunoSEQ multiplex PCR; in TCRdb, only in-frame clones are kept and a portion is missing. The sample carries 2,500,000 or so clones, roughly 92% recorded once. The source material was naive CD4+ T cells sorted from blood. Sample subset: CD45RA+ positively selected. These receptors originate from a man younger than 30 in good health.

The chain combines TRBV11-2 with TRBJ2-5, with TRBD2 as a possible D gene (7 bases). CDR1 and CDR2 from the germline V gene are SGHAT and FQNNGV. V lost 3 bases and J 0 bases, leaving 11 bases between the germline ends. The CDR3 loop spans 15 amino acids. The DNA of the CDR3 is TGTGCCAGCAGCTTTCGGGGGGCGGACCAAGAGACCCAGTACTTC. Protein sequence: CASSFRGADQETQYF.

This clone was detected only a few times. The chain carries TRBV7-9 and TRBJ2-2, with TRBD1 as a possible D gene (5 bases). Germline CDR1 is SEHNR and CDR2 is FQNEAQ (reference sequence). The CDR3 contains 13 residues. The V gene lost 1 base and the J gene lost 7 bases, with 7 bases spanning the gap. Written as DNA, the CDR3 is TGTGCCAGCAGCTTAGGTCAGGGCGGGGAGCTGTTTTTT. Amino acid sequence: CASSLGQGGELFF.

The gene calls are TRBV7-9 and TRBJ2-3, with D perhaps matching TRBD2 (6 bases). The V end lost 3 bases, the J end lost 0 bases, and 10 bases lay between the germline ends. The CDR3 is 15 residues long. Germline assignment: CDR1 SEHNR and CDR2 FQNEAQ (reference sequence). In nucleotides, the CDR3 is TGTGCCAGCAGCTTGGACTATTCTAGCACAGATACGCAGTATTTT. Its translation: CASSLDYSSTDTQYF.

The V and J genes are TRBV5-6 and TRBJ2-4, with D perhaps matching TRBD1 (5 bases). The germline V gene encodes CDR1 SGHDT and CDR2 YYEEEE. The CDR3 has 14 amino acids. Trimming cost V 1 base and J 4 bases, with 9 bases left between them. CDR3 loop: CASSLRGGKNIQYF. CDR3 nucleotide sequence: TGTGCCAGCAGCTTGAGGGGTGGAAAAAACATTCAGTACTTC.

The chain has TRBV5-1 and TRBJ2-3, with 8 positions matching TRBD1. There are 15 residues in the CDR3. The J segment lost 1 base and the V segment lost 3 bases, leaving 4 bases of the junction unmatched. Per the germline V gene, CDR1 is SGHRS and CDR2 is YFSETQ. The CDR3 here is CASSSMTGGTDTQYF. CDR3 DNA: TGCGCCAGCAGCTCAATGACAGGGGGCACAGATACGCAGTATTTT.

CDR3 DNA: TGTGCCAGCAGCTTAGGGGGACAGTTTAGCAATCAGCCCCAGCATTTT. The encoded protein is CASSLGGQFSNQPQHF. The chain employs TRBV7-2 and TRBJ1-5, with 7 bases aligning to TRBD1. Germline V lookup: CDR1 SGHTA, CDR2 FQGNSA. The CDR3 contains 16 residues. The V gene end was trimmed by 1 base and the J gene end by 0 bases; junction bases not matched to a gene: 3.

The V gene is TRBV21-1, the J gene TRBJ1-2; the table assigns TRBD1, which was not confirmed against the DNA. TRBV21-1 is given as a pseudogene. This CDR3 contains 17 residues. The CDR3 spells CASSRAKREDREDGYTF. CDR3 nucleotide sequence: TGTGCCAGCAGCAGAGCCAAGAGAGAGGACAGGGAAGATGGCTACACCTTC.

On this clone itself: Other DNA sequences in this sample translate to the same CDR3. The rearrangement uses TRBV7-9 and TRBJ2-7, with 7 bases identical to TRBD1. Germline V gene data show CDR1 as SEHNR and CDR2 as FQNEAQ (reference sequence). The CDR3 is made up of 14 amino acids. J was trimmed by 2 bases and V by 4 bases; bases with no gene match: 5. CDR3 DNA sequence: TGTGCCAGCAGCTCCGGGACAGTTCCCTACGAGCAGTACTTC. Translated, it gives CASSSGTVPYEQYF.

V and J are TRBV28 and TRBJ2-3; 9 nucleotides align to TRBD2. Germline V CDR1 and CDR2: MDHEN, SYDVKM. CDR3 length: 16 residues. Losses at the gene ends were 7 bases for V and 0 bases for J; bases not matched to a gene: 8. The CDR3 is CASILSGGASTDTQYF. The CDR3 DNA reads TGTGCCAGCATCCTTAGCGGGGGAGCTAGCACAGATACGCAGTATTTT. The variable domain in full, with the rest retrieved from reference TRBV28 and TRBJ2-3, is DVKVTQSSRYLVKRTGEKVFLECVQDMDHENMFWYRQDPGLGLRLIYFSYDVKMKEKGDIPEGYSVSREKKERFSLILESASTNQTSMYLCASILSGGASTDTQYFGPGTRLTVL.

V is TRBV2 and J is TRBJ2-5, with TRBD2 matching 10 bases. The CDR3 sequence is 18 residues long. The V segment lost 4 bases and the J segment 9 bases; nucleotides outside the gene matches: 20. The V gene's germline CDR1 is SNHLY and CDR2 FYNNEI. In nucleotides, the CDR3 is TGTGCCAGCAGTGCTGGTAGCGGGGGGCCTCAAGGTTTTGGGGCCCAGTACTTC. Residues: CASSAGSGGPQGFGAQYF.

The genes are TRBV6-1 and TRBJ2-7, with 9 bases identical to TRBD1. CDR1 and CDR2 (germline): MNHNS, SASEGT. The CDR3 has 14 amino acids. V gave up 5 bases and J gave up 4 bases; unmatched junction bases: 6. The CDR3 region is CASSRGTGLYEQYF. In DNA, the CDR3 is TGTGCCAGCAGTAGGGGGACAGGGCTTTACGAGCAGTACTTC.

The chain recombines TRBV2 with TRBJ2-4, with D perhaps matching TRBD2 (6 bases). The V end lost 4 bases, the J end lost 0 bases, and 10 bases lay between the germline ends. The CDR3 contains 15 residues. The germline V gene encodes CDR1 SNHLY and CDR2 FYNNEI. The CDR3 region has the DNA TGTGCCAGCAGTGTTTGGGGGGTAGCCAAAAACATTCAGTACTTC. It codes for CASSVWGVAKNIQYF.

The V and J genes are TRBV30 and TRBJ1-3; D is unclear. Trimming removed 0 bases at V and 8 bases at J, with 11 bases between. Germline assignment: CDR1 GTSNPN and CDR2 SVGIG (reference sequence). The CDR3 has 13 amino acids. CDR3 DNA sequence: TGTGCCTGGAGTGTAGACCTCGCAGACACCATATATTTT. This sequence encodes CAWSVDLADTIYF.

The chain has TRBV2 and TRBJ2-5; D possibly corresponds to TRBD1 (5 bases). The CDR3 consists of 11 residues. Germline CDR1 SNHLY, CDR2 FYNNEI. V dropped 6 bases and J dropped 8 bases, with 10 bases sitting between them. CDR3 coding DNA: TGTGCCAGCAGAGTAGGGGCAACCCAGTACTTC. Translation: CASRVGATQYF.

This chain joins TRBV28 and TRBJ1-1; TRBD1 might be the D (5 bases). This CDR3 spans 12 amino acids. Germline CDR1 is MDHEN and CDR2 is SYDVKM. V gave up 10 bases and J gave up 1 base, with 10 bases separating them. Written as DNA, the CDR3 is TGTGCCATCGGGACGGAGAACACTGAAGCTTTCTTT. The encoded protein is CAIGTENTEAFF.

The V and J genes are TRBV7-9 and TRBJ2-4; TRBD2 matches at 10 bases. The trim removed 0 bases at V and 1 base at J, leaving 6 bases unmatched. The CDR3 has 18 amino acids. Germline V lookup: CDR1 SEHNR, CDR2 FQNEAQ (reference sequence). The CDR3 loop is CASSLAASGSGAKNIQYF. As DNA, the CDR3 is TGTGCCAGCAGCTTAGCCGCTAGCGGGAGTGGGGCCAAAAACATTCAGTACTTC.

The rearrangement links TRBV19 to TRBJ2-7; 8 bases match TRBD1. After removal of 3 bases from V and 3 bases from J, the junction contained 13 bases not matched to a gene. This CDR3 has 17 residues. Germline lookup yields CDR1 LNHDA and CDR2 SQIVND (reference sequence). CDR3 in DNA: TGTGCCAGTAGTATCGCCCCAGGGGGCATGGGAAGCTACGAGCAGTACTTC. Translated, it gives CASSIAPGGMGSYEQYF. Looking up the rest from reference TRBV19 and TRBJ2-7 gives the full variable domain: DGGITQSPKYLFRKEGQNVTLSCEQNLNHDAMYWYRQDPGQGLRLIYYSQIVNDFQKGDIAEGYSVSREKKESFPLTVTSAQKNPTAFYLCASSIAPGGMGSYEQYFGPGTRLTVT.

V gene TRBV9 combines with J gene TRBJ1-4; maybe TRBD1 (6 bases). The length of the CDR3 is 14 residues. V was pared by 3 bases and J by 3 bases, with 9 bases between. Germline CDR1 SGDLS, CDR2 YYNGEE. In nucleotides, the CDR3 is TGTGCCAGCAGCGGGGGGGCATCTAATGAAAAACTGTTTTTT. This codes for CASSGGASNEKLFF.

The gene calls are TRBV5-6 and TRBJ2-3; 8 bases agree with TRBD2. Germline values: CDR1 SGHDT, CDR2 YYEEEE. The CDR3 is 15 residues long. The trim removed 3 bases at V and 4 bases at J, leaving 7 bases unmatched. The CDR3 loop reads CASSSSGSGPDTQYF. DNA for the CDR3: TGTGCCAGCAGCTCAAGCGGGAGCGGCCCAGATACGCAGTATTTT.

The chain links TRBV5-1 to TRBJ2-7; 10 bases are shared with TRBD2. The CDR3 has 16 residues. The germline CDR1 and CDR2 sequences are SGHRS and YFSETQ. V trimming: 0 bases; J trimming: 3 bases; junction bases outside the gene matches: 6. The CDR3 bases are TGCGCCAGCAGCTTGGTTCTAGCGGGAGTCGACTACGAGCAGTACTTC. Translating it yields CASSLVLAGVDYEQYF.

The sample holds one count of this clone. The same CDR3 is also encoded by other DNA sequences in this sample. The rearrangement uses TRBV27 and TRBJ2-7, with 7 bases matching TRBD2. Unmatched junction bases numbered 7, after V lost 4 bases and J lost 1 base. Germline V gene data show CDR1 as MNHEY and CDR2 as SMNVEV (reference sequence). This CDR3 has 15 residues. The CDR3 sequence is CASSSAGGGSYEQYF. DNA of the CDR3: TGTGCCAGCAGTTCCGCTGGGGGGGGTTCCTACGAGCAGTACTTC.

To note about this clone: Other nucleotide sequences in the sample specify the same CDR3. The chain uses TRBV6-5 and TRBJ1-2; 7 positions agree with TRBD1. V lost 3 bases, J lost 7 bases, and 5 bases stayed unmatched. The germline CDR1 and CDR2 sequences are MNHEY and SVGAGI. The CDR3 is 13 residues long. The CDR3 coding sequence is TGTGCCAGCAGTTATCTGGCAGGGGGTGGCTACACCTTC. Translating gives CASSYLAGGGYTF.

The chain recombines TRBV19 with TRBJ1-2; TRBD1 aligns across 7 bases. The V and J ends lost 4 bases and 4 bases, in that order; junction bases with no gene match: 6. The CDR3 is 14 residues long. Per the germline V gene, CDR1 is LNHDA and CDR2 is SQIVND (reference sequence). The CDR3 is CASSRQGQFYGYTF. CDR3 coding DNA: TGTGCCAGTAGTAGACAGGGTCAATTCTATGGCTACACCTTC.

The genes are TRBV28 and TRBJ2-5; tentatively, D is TRBD1 (6 bases). V was trimmed by 6 bases and J by 4 bases, leaving 15 bases between them. This CDR3 comprises 14 residues. Per germline, CDR1 MDHEN and CDR2 SYDVKM. The CDR3 coding sequence is TGTGCCAGCAGGGGGGCCCGAGGGAGAGAGACCCAGTACTTC. It is translated as CASRGARGRETQYF.

This clone appeared a few times. The sample has other DNA sequences that encode this CDR3 too. The chain is built from TRBV6-5 and TRBJ2-2; D gene unclear. The V gene's germline CDR1 is MNHEY and CDR2 SVGAGI. V lost 2 bases to trimming and J lost 4 bases, with 5 bases between them. The CDR3 spans 13 residues. This CDR3 reads CASSYPGTGELFF. In DNA form, the CDR3 reads TGTGCCAGCAGTTACCCGGGCACCGGGGAGCTGTTTTTT.